This T cell receptor beta chain was sequenced during a study of identical twins. General study results and limits: Beta out-of-frame sequences showed weaker excess twin sharing.

Each donor (without exception) was a healthy Caucasian. Trimming stripped 3 bases from V and 1 base from J, with 6 bases between. The CDR3 runs to 12 residues. Germline values: CDR1 SQVTM, CDR2 ANQGSEA. This clonotype was counted between two and nine times. Its target is not known. TCRdb used MiXCR to reprocess the 5' RACE reads, holding one entry per CDR3 protein. In the table there are about 700,000 distinct CDR3 sequences, 8.6% of which are singletons. This sample also belongs to another study, concerning yellow fever vaccine responses in identical twins.

The sequencing input was PBMCs. The chain has TRBV29-1 and TRBJ1-2, with unresolved D. This clonotype was obtained from a woman under 30 in good health. Here the CDR3 reads CSVDANNYGYTF. The CDR3 DNA sequence: TGCAGCGTTGACGCGAATAACTATGGCTACACCTTC.